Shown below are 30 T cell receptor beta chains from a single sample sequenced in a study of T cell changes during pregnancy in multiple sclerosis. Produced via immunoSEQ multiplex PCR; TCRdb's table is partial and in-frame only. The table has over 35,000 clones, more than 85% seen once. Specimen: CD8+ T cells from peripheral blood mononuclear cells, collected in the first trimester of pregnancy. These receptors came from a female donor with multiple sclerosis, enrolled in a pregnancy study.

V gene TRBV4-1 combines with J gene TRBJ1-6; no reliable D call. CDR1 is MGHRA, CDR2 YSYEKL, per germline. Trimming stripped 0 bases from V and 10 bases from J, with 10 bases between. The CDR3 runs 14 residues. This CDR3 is CASSQDPMRSPLHF. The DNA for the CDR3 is TGCGCCAGCAGCCAAGATCCCATGAGGTCACCCCTCCACTTT.

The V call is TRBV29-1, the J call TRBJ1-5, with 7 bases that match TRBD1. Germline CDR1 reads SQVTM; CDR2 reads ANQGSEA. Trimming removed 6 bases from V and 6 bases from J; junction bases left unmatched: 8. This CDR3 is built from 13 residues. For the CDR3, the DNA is TGCAGCGTCAAAGGGACAGATGGTCAGCCCCAGCATTTT. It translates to CSVKGTDGQPQHF.

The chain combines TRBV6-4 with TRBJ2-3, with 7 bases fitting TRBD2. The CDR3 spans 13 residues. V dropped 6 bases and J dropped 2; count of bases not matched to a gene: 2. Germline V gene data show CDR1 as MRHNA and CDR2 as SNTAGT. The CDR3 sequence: CASSAGVTDTQYF. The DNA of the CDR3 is TGTGCCAGCAGCGCGGGGGTCACAGATACGCAGTATTTT.

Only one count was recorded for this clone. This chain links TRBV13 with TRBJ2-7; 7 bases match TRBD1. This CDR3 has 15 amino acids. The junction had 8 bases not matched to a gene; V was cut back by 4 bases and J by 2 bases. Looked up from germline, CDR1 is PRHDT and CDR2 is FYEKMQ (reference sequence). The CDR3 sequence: CASSSRTGPTYEQYF. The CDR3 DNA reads TGTGCCAGCAGCTCAAGGACAGGCCCCACCTACGAGCAGTACTTC.

CDR3 nucleotide sequence: TGCAGCGTTGCAGGGATTGACGCTGAAGCTTTCTTT. Translating it yields CSVAGIDAEAFF. This chain uses TRBV29-1 with TRBJ1-1, with D possibly being TRBD1 (5 bases). Germline V gives CDR1 SQVTM, CDR2 ANQGSEA. Trimming left V 4 bases short and J 6 bases short, with 12 bases between. The CDR3 runs to 12 residues.

The CDR3 is CASSGWVATDTQYF. DNA for the CDR3: TGTGCCAGCAGCGGCTGGGTAGCCACAGATACGCAGTATTTT. The chain has TRBV7-9 and TRBJ2-3; D is undetermined. Germline loops: CDR1 SEHNR, CDR2 FQNEAQ (reference sequence). The V and J ends lost 5 bases and 2 bases respectively, with 11 bases between them. The CDR3 consists of 14 residues. The full variable domain, in which reference TRBV7-9 and TRBJ2-3 provide the parts outside the CDR3, is DTGVSQNPRHKITKRGQNVTFRCDPISEHNRLYWYRQTLGQGPEFLTYFQNEAQLEKSRLLSDRFSAERPKGSFSTLEIQRTEQGDSAMYLCASSGWVATDTQYFGPGTRLTVL.

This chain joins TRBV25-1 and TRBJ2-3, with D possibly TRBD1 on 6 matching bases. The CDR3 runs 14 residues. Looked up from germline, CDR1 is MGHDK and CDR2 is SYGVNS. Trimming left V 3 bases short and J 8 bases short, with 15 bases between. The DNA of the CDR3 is TGTGCCAGCAGTGATTACTCAGGGGTCGGTACGCAGTATTTT. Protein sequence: CASSDYSGVGTQYF.

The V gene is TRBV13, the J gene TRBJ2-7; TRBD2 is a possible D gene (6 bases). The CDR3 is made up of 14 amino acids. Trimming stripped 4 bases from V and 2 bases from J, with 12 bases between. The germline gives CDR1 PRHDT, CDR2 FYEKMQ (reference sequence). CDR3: CASSSGLNTYEQYF. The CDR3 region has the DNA TGTGCCAGCAGCTCGGGACTCAACACCTACGAGCAGTACTTC.

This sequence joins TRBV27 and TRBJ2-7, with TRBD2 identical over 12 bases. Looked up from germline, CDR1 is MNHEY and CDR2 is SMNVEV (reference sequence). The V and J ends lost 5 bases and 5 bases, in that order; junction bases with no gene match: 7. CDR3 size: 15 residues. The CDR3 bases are TGTGCCAGCAGTCTCCTAGCGGGGGGGCCCAACGAGCAGTACTTC. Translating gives CASSLLAGGPNEQYF.

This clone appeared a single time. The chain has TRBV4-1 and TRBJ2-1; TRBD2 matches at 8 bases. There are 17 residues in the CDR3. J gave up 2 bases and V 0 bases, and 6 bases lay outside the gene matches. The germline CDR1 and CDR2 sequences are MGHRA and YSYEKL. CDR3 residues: CASSQDWRGVTYNEQFF. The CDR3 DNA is TGCGCCAGCAGCCAAGATTGGCGGGGGGTAACCTACAATGAGCAGTTCTTC.

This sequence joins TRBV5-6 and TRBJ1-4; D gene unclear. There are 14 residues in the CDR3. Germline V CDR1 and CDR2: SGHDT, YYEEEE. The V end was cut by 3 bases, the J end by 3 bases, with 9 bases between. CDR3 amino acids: CASSSLAANEKLFF. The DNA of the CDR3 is TGTGCCAGCAGCTCCCTCGCGGCTAATGAAAAACTGTTTTTT.

The CDR3 loop is CASSPSRDTYEAFF. DNA of the CDR3: TGTGCCAGCAGCCCGTCCCGGGACACTTATGAAGCTTTCTTT. The chain recombines TRBV7-9 with TRBJ1-1, with D tentatively TRBD1 (6 bases). The germline V and J ends were trimmed by 5 bases and 7 bases, with 17 bases remaining between them. The CDR3 consists of 14 residues. Germline V CDR1 and CDR2: SEHNR, FQNEAQ (reference sequence).

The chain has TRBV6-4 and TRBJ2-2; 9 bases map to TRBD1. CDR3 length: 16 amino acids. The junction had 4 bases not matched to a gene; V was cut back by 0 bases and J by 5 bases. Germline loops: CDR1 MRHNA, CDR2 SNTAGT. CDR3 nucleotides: TGTGCCAGCAGTGACTCCAGGACAGGGGCTACCGGGGAGCTGTTTTTT. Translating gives CASSDSRTGATGELFF.

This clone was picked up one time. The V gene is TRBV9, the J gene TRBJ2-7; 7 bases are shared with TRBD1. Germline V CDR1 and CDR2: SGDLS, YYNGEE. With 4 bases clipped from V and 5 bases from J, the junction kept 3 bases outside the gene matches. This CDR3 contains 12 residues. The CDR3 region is CASSIGQDEQYF. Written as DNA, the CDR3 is TGTGCCAGCAGCATAGGACAGGACGAGCAGTACTTC.

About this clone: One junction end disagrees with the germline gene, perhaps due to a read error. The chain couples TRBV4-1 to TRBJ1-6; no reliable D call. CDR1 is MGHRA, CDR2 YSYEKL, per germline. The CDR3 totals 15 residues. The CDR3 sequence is CASSPANDYDSPLHF. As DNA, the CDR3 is TGCGCCAGCAGCCCCGCCAATGACTATGATTCACCCCTCCACTTT.

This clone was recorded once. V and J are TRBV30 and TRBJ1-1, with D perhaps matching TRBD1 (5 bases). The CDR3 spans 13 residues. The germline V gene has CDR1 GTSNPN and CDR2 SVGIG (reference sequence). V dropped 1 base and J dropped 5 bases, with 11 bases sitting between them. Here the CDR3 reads CAWSEGAETEAFF. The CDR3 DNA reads TGTGCCTGGAGTGAAGGGGCGGAGACTGAAGCTTTCTTT.

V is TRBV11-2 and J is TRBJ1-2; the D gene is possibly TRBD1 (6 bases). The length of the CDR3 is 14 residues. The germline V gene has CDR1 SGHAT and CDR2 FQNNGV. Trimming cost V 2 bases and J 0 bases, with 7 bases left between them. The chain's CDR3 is CASSLQGPNYGYTF. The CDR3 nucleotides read TGTGCCAGCAGCTTACAGGGGCCTAACTATGGCTACACCTTC.

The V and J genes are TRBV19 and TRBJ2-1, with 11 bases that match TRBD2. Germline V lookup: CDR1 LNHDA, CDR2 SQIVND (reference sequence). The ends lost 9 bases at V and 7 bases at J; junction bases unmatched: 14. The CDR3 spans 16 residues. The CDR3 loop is CASRSHLAGGSNEQFF. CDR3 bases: TGTGCCAGCAGAAGCCACCTAGCGGGGGGTAGTAATGAGCAGTTCTTC.

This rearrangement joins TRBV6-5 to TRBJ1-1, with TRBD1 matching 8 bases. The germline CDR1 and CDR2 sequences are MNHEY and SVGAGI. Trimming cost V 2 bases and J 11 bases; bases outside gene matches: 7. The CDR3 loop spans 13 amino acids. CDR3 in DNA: TGTGCCAGCAGTTACGGCCACGACAGGGGTGCTTTCTTT. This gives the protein CASSYGHDRGAFF.

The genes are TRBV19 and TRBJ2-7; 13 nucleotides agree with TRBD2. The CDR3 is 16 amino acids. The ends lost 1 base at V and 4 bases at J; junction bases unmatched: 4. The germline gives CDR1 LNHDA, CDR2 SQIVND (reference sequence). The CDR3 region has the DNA TGTGCCAGTAGTATAGTCGGACTAGCGGGAGATTACGAGCAGTACTTC. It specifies CASSIVGLAGDYEQYF. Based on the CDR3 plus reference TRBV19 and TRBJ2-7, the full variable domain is DGGITQSPKYLFRKEGQNVTLSCEQNLNHDAMYWYRQDPGQGLRLIYYSQIVNDFQKGDIAEGYSVSREKKESFPLTVTSAQKNPTAFYLCASSIVGLAGDYEQYFGPGTRLTVT.

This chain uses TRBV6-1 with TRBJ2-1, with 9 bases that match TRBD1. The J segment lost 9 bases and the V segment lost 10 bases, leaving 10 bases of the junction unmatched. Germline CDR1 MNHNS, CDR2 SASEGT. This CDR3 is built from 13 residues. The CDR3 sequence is CATPKTGGSEQFF. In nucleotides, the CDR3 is TGTGCCACCCCCAAGACAGGGGGTAGTGAGCAGTTCTTC.

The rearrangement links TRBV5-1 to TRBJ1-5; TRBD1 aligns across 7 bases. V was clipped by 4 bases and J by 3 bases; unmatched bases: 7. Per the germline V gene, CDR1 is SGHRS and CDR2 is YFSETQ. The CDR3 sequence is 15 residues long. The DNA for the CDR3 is TGCGCCAGCAGCACGGGGACAGAAGTCAATCAGCCCCAGCATTTT. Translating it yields CASSTGTEVNQPQHF. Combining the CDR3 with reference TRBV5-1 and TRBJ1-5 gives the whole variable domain KAGVTQTPRYLIKTRGQQVTLSCSPISGHRSVSWYQQTPGQGLQFLFEYFSETQRNKGNFPGRFSGRQFSNSRSEMNVSTLELGDSALYLCASSTGTEVNQPQHFGDGTRLSIL.

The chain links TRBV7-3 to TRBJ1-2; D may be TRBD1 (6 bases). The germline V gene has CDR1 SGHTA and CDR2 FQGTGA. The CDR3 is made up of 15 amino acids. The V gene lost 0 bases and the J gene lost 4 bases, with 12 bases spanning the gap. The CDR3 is CASSLTIGGSYGYTF. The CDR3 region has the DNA TGTGCCAGCAGCTTAACAATTGGGGGCAGCTATGGCTACACCTTC.

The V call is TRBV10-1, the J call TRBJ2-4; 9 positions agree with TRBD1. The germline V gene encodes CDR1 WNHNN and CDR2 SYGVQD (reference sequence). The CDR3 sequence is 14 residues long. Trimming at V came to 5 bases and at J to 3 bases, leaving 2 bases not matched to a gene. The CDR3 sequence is CASSRTGDKNIQYF. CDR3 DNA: TGCGCCAGCAGTCGGACAGGGGACAAAAACATTCAGTACTTC.

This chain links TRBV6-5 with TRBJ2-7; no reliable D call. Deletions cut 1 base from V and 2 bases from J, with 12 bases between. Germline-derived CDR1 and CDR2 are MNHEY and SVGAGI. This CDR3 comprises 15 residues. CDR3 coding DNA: TGTGCCAGCAGTTACTTCGGCGTCAGGACCTACGAGCAGTACTTC. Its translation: CASSYFGVRTYEQYF.

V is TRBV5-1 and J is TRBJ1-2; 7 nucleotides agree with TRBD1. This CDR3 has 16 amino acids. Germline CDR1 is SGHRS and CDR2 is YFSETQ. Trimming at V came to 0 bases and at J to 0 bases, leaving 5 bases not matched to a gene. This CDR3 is CASSLARDRPNYGYTF. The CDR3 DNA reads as TGCGCCAGCAGCTTGGCTAGGGACAGACCTAACTATGGCTACACCTTC.

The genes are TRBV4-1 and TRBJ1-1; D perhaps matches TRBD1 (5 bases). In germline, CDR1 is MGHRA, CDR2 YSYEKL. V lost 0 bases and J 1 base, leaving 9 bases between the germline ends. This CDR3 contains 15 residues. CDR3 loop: CASSQEGARNTEAFF. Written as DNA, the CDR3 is TGCGCCAGCAGCCAAGAAGGGGCTAGGAACACTGAAGCTTTCTTT.

The CDR3, as DNA: TGCAGCGTCCCGGACAGGGGGGGAAACACCATATATTTT. This gives the protein CSVPDRGGNTIYF. The gene calls are TRBV29-1 and TRBJ1-3; 10 nucleotides align to TRBD1. CDR3 length equals 13 residues. The trim removed 6 bases at V and 4 bases at J, leaving 3 bases unmatched. Germline assignment: CDR1 SQVTM and CDR2 ANQGSEA.

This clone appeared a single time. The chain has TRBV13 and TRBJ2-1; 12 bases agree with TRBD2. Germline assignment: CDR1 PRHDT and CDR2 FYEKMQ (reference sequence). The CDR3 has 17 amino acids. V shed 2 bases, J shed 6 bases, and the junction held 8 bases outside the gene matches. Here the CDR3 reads CASSLLLAGGPGNEQFF. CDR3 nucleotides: TGTGCCAGCAGCTTACTCCTAGCGGGGGGGCCAGGCAATGAGCAGTTCTTC.

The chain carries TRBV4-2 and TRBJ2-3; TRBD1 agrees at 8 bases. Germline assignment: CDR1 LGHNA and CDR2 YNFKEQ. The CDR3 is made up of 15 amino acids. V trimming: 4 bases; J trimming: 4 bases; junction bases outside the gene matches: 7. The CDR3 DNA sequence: TGTGCCAGCAGCCGCGACAGGGGTGACTCAGATACGCAGTATTTT. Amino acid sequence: CASSRDRGDSDTQYF.